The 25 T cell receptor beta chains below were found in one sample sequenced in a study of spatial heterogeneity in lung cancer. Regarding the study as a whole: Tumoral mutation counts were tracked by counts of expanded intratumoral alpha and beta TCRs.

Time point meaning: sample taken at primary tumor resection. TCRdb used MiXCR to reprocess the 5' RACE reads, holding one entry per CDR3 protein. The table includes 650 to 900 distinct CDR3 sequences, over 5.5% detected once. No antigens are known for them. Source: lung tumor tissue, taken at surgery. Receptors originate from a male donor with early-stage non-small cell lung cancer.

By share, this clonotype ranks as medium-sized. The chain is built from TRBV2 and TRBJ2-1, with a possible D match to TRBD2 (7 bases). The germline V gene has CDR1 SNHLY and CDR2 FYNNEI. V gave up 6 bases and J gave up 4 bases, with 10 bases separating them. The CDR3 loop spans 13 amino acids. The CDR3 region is CASRGGPYNEQFF. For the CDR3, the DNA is TGTGCCAGCAGGGGGGGGCCTTACAATGAGCAGTTCTTC.

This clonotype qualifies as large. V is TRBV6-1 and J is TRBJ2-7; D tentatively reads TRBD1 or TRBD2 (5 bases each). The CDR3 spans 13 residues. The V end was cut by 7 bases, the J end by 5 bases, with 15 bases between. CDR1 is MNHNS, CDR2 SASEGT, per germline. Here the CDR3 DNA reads TGTGCCAGCAAATGGGGACCAACGGACGAGCAGTACTTC. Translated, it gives CASKWGPTDEQYF.

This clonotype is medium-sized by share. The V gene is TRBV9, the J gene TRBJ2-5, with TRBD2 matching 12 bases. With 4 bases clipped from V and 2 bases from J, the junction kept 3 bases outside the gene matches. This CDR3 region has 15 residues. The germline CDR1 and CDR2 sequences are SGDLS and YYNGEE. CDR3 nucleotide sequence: TGTGCCAGCAGCATAACTAGCGGGGGGCAAGAGACCCAGTACTTC. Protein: CASSITSGGQETQYF.

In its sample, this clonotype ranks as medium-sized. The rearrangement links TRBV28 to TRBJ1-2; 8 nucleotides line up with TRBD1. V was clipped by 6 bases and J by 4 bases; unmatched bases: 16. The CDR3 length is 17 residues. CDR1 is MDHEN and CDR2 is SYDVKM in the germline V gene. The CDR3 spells CASRLTGTGGNSYGYTF. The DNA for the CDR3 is TGTGCCAGCAGGCTAACTGGGACAGGCGGAAATAGCTATGGCTACACCTTC.

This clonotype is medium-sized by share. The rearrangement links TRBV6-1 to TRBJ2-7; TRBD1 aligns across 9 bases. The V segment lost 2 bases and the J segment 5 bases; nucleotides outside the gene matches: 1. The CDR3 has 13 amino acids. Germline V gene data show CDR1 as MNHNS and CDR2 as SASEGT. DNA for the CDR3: TGTGCCAGCAGTGAACGGGACAGGGACGAGCAGTACTTC. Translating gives CASSERDRDEQYF.

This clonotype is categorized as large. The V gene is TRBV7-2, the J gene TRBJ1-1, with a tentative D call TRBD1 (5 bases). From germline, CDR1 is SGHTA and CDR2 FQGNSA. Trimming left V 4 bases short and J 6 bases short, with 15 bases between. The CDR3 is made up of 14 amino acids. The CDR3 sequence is CTSSSRALGAEAFF. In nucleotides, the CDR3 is TGTACCAGCAGCTCCCGGGCCCTAGGGGCTGAAGCTTTCTTT.

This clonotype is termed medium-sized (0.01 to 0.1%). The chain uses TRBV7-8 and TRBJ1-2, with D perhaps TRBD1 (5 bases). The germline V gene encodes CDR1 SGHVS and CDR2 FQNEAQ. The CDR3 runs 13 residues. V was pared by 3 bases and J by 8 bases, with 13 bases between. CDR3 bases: TGTGCCAGCAGCTTTGGAGGGGATGAGGGCTACACCTTC. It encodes CASSFGGDEGYTF.

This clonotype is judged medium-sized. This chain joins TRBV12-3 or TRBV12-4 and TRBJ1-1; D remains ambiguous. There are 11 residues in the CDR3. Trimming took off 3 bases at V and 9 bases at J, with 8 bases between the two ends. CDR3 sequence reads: CASSFLGKAFF. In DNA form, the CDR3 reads TGTGCCAGCAGTTTTCTGGGAAAAGCTTTCTTT.

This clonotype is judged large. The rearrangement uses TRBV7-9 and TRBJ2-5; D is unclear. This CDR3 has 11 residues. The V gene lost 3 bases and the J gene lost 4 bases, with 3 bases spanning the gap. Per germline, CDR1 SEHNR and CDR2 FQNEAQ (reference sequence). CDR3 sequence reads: CASSFLETQYF. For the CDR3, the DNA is TGTGCCAGCAGCTTCCTAGAGACCCAGTACTTC.

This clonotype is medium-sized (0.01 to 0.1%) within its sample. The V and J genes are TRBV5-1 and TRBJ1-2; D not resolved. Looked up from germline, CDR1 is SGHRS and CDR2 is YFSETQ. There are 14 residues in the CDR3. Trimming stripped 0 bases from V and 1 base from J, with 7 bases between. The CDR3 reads CASSLDRNNYGYTF. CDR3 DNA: TGCGCCAGCAGCTTGGACAGAAATAACTATGGCTACACCTTC. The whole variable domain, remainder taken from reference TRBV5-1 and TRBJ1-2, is KAGVTQTPRYLIKTRGQQVTLSCSPISGHRSVSWYQQTPGQGLQFLFEYFSETQRNKGNFPGRFSGRQFSNSRSEMNVSTLELGDSALYLCASSLDRNNYGYTFGSGTRLTVV.

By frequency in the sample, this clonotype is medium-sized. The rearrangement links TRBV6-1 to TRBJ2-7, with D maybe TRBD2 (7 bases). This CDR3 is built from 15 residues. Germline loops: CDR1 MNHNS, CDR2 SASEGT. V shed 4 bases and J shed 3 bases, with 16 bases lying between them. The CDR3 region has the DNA TGTGCCAGCAGTGGGGGGCCTAGCGGATTCTACGAGCAGTACTTC. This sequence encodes CASSGGPSGFYEQYF.

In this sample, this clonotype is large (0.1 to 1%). In DNA form, the CDR3 reads TGTGCCAGCAGCTTGGGAGCGGGCTACGAGCAGTACTTC. It codes for CASSLGAGYEQYF. The chain carries TRBV5-6 and TRBJ2-7, with TRBD2 as a possible D gene (6 bases). V shed 0 bases and J shed 3 bases, with 7 bases lying between them. This CDR3 has 13 residues. Germline V lookup: CDR1 SGHDT, CDR2 YYEEEE.

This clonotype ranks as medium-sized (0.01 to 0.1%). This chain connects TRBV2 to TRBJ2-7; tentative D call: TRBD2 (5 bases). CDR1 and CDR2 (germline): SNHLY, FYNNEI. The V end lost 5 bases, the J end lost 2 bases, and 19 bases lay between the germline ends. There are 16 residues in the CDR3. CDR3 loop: CASSSPTEDNPYEQYV. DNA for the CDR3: TGTGCCAGCAGTTCTCCGACGGAGGATAATCCCTACGAGCAGTACGTC.

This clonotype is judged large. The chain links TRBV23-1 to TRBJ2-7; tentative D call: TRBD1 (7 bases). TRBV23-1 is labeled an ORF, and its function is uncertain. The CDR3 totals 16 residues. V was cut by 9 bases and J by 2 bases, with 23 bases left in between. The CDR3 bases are TGCGCCAGACTGTTAAAGACAGGGACTGGGGCCTACGAGCAGTACTTC. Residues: CARLLKTGTGAYEQYF.

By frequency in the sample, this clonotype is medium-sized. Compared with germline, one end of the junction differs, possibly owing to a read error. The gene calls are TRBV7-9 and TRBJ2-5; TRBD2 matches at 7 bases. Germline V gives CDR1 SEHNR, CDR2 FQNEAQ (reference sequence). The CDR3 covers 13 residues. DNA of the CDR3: TGTGCCAGCAGCCTAGCGGCCCAAGAGACCCAGTACTTC. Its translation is CASSLAAQETQYF.

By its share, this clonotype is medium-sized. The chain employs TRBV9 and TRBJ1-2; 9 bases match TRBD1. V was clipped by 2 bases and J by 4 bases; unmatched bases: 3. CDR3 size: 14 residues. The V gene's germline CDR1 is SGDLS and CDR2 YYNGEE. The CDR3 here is CASSVTGGPYGYTF. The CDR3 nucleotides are TGTGCCAGCAGCGTTACAGGGGGCCCCTATGGCTACACCTTC.

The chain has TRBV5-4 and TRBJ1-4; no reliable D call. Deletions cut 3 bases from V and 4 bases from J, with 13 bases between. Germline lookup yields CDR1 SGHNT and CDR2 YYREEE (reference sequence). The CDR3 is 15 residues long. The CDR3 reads CASSSNRGINEKLFF. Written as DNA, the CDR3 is TGTGCCAGCAGCTCCAACCGAGGAATTAATGAAAAACTGTTTTTT.

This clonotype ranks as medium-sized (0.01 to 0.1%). CDR3 DNA sequence: TGTGCCAGCAGTTTACGGGCGGGGGTAGAGACCCAGTACTTC. It translates to CASSLRAGVETQYF. The chain links TRBV28 to TRBJ2-5; 7 bases are shared with TRBD2. V trimming: 2 bases; J trimming: 4 bases; junction bases outside the gene matches: 4. CDR3 size: 14 residues. From germline, CDR1 is MDHEN and CDR2 SYDVKM.

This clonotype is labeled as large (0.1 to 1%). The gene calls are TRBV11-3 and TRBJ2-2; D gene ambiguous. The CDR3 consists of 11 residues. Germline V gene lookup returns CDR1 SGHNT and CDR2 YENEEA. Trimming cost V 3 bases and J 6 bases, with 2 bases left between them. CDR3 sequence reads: CASSFPGELFF. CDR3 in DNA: TGTGCCAGCAGCTTTCCCGGGGAGCTGTTTTTT. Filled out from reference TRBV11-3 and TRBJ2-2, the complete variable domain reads EAGVVQSPRYKIIEKKQPVAFWCNPISGHNTLYWYLQNLGQGPELLIRYENEEAVDDSQLPKDRFSAERLKGVDSTLKIQPAELGDSAVYLCASSFPGELFFGEGSRLTVL.

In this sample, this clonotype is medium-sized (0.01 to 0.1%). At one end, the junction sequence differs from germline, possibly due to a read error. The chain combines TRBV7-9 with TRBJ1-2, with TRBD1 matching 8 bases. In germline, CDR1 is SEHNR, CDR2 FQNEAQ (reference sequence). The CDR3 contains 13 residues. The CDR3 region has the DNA TGTGCCAGCAGCTCAGCAGGGGGCGTCCTTACCTCCTTC. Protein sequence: CASSSAGGVLTSF.

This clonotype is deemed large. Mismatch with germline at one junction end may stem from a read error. DNA of the CDR3: TGTGCCAGCAGTTTCTCGGGGAACGCTGAAGCTTTCTTT. Translating gives CASSFSGNAEAFF. The V call is TRBV12-3 or TRBV12-4, the J call TRBJ1-1; no clear D. The CDR3 contains 13 residues.

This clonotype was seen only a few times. The CDR3 DNA reads TGTGCCTGGAGTGGAGCGGGAAACATTCAGTACTTC. This sequence encodes CAWSGAGNIQYF. The genes are TRBV30 and TRBJ2-4; a possible D gene is TRBD2 (6 bases). V lost 1 base, J lost 6 bases, and 7 bases lay in between. This CDR3 region has 12 residues. The germline CDR1 and CDR2 sequences are GTSNPN and SVGIG (reference sequence).

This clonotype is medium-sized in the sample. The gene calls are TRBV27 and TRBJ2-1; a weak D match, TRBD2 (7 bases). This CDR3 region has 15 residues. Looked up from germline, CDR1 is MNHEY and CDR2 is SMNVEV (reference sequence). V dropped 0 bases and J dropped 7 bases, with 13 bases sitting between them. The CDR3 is CASSLSYGGANEQFF. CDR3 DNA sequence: TGTGCCAGCAGTTTATCGTATGGGGGGGCGAATGAGCAGTTCTTC.

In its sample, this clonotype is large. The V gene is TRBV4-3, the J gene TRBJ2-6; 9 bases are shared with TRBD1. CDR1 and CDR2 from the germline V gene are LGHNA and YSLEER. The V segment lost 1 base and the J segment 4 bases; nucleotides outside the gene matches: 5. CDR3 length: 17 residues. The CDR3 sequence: CASSQGTGAGGANVLTF. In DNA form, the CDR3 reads TGCGCCAGCAGCCAAGGGACAGGGGCTGGCGGGGCCAACGTCCTGACTTTC.

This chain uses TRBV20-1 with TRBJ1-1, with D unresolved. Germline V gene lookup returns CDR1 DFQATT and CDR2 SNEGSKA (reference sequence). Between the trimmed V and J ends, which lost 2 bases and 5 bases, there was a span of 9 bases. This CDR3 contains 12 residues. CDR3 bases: TGCAGTGCTAGACCTCGCCTGACTGAAGCTTTCTTT. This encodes CSARPRLTEAFF.